A single sample is the source of the 9 T cell receptor beta chains below, sequenced in a study of glioma-infiltrating T cells (dated by TCRdb to the mid-2010s). For sequencing, an Illumina MiSeq was employed. TCR alpha and beta CDR3 regions were amplified with the iRepertoire nested amplicon-rescue multiplex PCR (arm-PCR) platform from RNA. TCRdb handled the public reads itself, with Q25 trimming in fastp and clone calling in MiXCR, and kept productive beta chains. One record per CDR3 amino acid sequence lists the most common genes and DNA. In all, the sample holds about 400,000 distinct CDR3 sequences, and 41% of those were seen once. Approximately 12% of the sample is in the top ten clones. The specimen was glioma tissue, nonneoplastic brain tissue, or PBMCs (not recorded which). The receptors come from a human donor with low-grade glioma or glioblastoma, undergoing nonglioma brain surgery, or in good health (not recorded which).

This clonotype was detected only a few times. The chain carries TRBV12-3 or TRBV12-4 and TRBJ1-5, with 7 bases lining up with TRBD1. The V and J ends lost 5 bases and 6 bases, in that order; junction bases with no gene match: 7. The CDR3 is made up of 14 amino acids. In nucleotides, the CDR3 is TGTGCCAGCAGTAATACAGGGGTCGGTCAGCCCCAGCATTTT. This gives the protein CASSNTGVGQPQHF.

At least ten counts were recorded for this clonotype. The chain combines TRBV25-1 with TRBJ2-1, with D unclear. The CDR3 spans 13 residues. CDR1 and CDR2 (germline): MGHDK, SYGVNS. V was pared by 7 bases and J by 4 bases, with 11 bases between. CDR3 DNA sequence: TGTGCCAGCACCCCCCACGAATACAATGAGCAGTTCTTC. Protein: CASTPHEYNEQFF.

With respect to this clonotype: A much more abundant neighbour one base away suggests this may be a read error. CDR3 bases: TGTGCCAGCAATAGCGGAAGTTCAACCCTCCACTTT. Encoded protein: CASNSGSSTLHF. V usage is TRBV28 and J usage is TRBJ1-6; D gene uncertain. Germline V CDR1 and CDR2: MDHEN, SYDVKM. The CDR3 spans 12 residues.

This clonotype was observed a handful of times. This sequence joins TRBV20-1 and TRBJ2-7; tentatively, D is TRBD1 or TRBD2 (5 bases each). Per germline, CDR1 DFQATT and CDR2 SNEGSKA (reference sequence). The CDR3 loop spans 14 amino acids. V lost 4 bases and J lost 5, with 18 bases in between. The CDR3 DNA reads TGCAGTGCTATTACTAGTGGGGGAATCCACGAGCAGTACTTC. Translating gives CSAITSGGIHEQYF.

The rearrangement joins TRBV7-2 to TRBJ2-7, with unresolved D. The V end was cut by 5 bases, the J end by 0 bases, with 11 bases between. Germline-derived CDR1 and CDR2 are SGHTA and FQGNSA. The CDR3 covers 14 residues. In DNA, the CDR3 is TGTGCCAGCAGCCCCCAGCGCTACTCCTACGAGCAGTACTTC. As protein: CASSPQRYSYEQYF.

The genes are TRBV6-2 or TRBV6-3 and TRBJ2-1; D may be TRBD1 (5 bases). V was trimmed by 6 bases and J by 6 bases, leaving 15 bases between them. Germline-derived CDR1 and CDR2 are MNHEY and SVGEGT. This CDR3 comprises 14 residues. CDR3 loop: CASSLTRAPNEQFF. The CDR3 DNA reads as TGTGCCAGCAGCCTCACCAGGGCACCCAATGAGCAGTTCTTC.

This clonotype was found many times. The V gene is TRBV4-3, the J gene TRBJ1-1; D unresolved. The V gene's germline CDR1 is LGHNA and CDR2 YSLEER. Trimming stripped 1 base from V and 0 bases from J, with 9 bases between. The CDR3 totals 15 residues. The CDR3 spells CASSQGKEMNTEAFF. Here the CDR3 DNA reads TGCGCCAGCAGCCAAGGAAAGGAGATGAACACTGAAGCTTTCTTT.

This clonotype has only a few counts. The genes are TRBV6-1 and TRBJ2-5, with 7 nucleotides matching TRBD2. The germline gives CDR1 MNHNS, CDR2 SASEGT. The CDR3 has 14 residues. Trimming took 7 bases from V and 0 from J; bases not matched to a gene: 5. This CDR3 is CASNGAGDQETQYF. DNA of the CDR3: TGTGCCAGCAACGGGGCGGGAGACCAAGAGACCCAGTACTTC.

Ten or more counts support this clonotype. This chain links TRBV15 with TRBJ2-7; 8 positions agree with TRBD1. The CDR3 runs 14 residues. Losses at the gene ends were 5 bases for V and 3 bases for J; bases not matched to a gene: 6. CDR1 is LNHNV and CDR2 is YYDKDF in the germline V gene (reference sequence). Here the CDR3 reads CATSSRTGNYEQYF. CDR3 DNA sequence: TGTGCCACCAGCTCCCGGACAGGGAACTACGAGCAGTACTTC.